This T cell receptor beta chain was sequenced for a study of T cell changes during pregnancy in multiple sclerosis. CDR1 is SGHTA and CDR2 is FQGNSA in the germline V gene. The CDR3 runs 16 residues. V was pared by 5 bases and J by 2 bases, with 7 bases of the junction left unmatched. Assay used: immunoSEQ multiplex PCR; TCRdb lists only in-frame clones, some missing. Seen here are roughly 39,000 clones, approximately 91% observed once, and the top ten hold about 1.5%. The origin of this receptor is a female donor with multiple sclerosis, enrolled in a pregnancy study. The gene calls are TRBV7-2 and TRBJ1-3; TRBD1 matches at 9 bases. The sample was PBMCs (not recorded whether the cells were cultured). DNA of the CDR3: TGTGCCAGCAGCCAGCGGGACAGGGCCACTGGAAACACCATATATTTT. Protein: CASSQRDRATGNTIYF.